This T cell receptor (beta chain) was obtained from a study of CD8+CD57+ T cells in acquired aplastic anemia. The patients chosen for sequencing had shown expansion of CD8+CD57+ cells (detected by flow cytometry). Severe acquired aplastic anemia was present in every patient. Note on this clonotype: Its antigen is unknown.

General observations from the study: In common between the patients and the controls were more than 25 CD8+ CDR3 sequences.

Profiling that covered TCR beta VDJ and CDR3 relied on genomic DNA as its template. Via MiXCR, TCRdb re-called the reads, giving one row per CDR3 protein. The sample carries a few hundred thousand distinct CDR3 sequences, less than 85% recorded once. The CDR3 runs 15 residues. The V and J ends lost 3 bases and 6 bases, in that order; junction bases with no gene match: 10. Per the germline V gene, CDR1 is SGDLS and CDR2 is YYNGEE. Material: sorted CD4+, CD8+, or CD8+CD57+ T cells (not recorded which) from PBMCs. This sequence was found in a human donor with aplastic anemia. The chain recombines TRBV9 with TRBJ2-3; 7 bases align to TRBD2. CDR3 sequence: CASSEGGSSGDTQYF. The CDR3 bases are TGTGCCAGCAGCGAGGGAGGTTCTAGCGGTGATACGCAGTATTTT.